The clone carrying this TCR beta chain was counted only a few times. This specimen comes from a study of blood T cells in healthy people across ages. Combining a sample-barcoded 5' primer with a J-beta primer mix, a second PCR ran for roughly 7 to 12 cycles. TCRdb reanalysed the 5' RACE reads using MiXCR and keeps one entry per CDR3 protein. The sample lists fewer than 700,000 distinct CDR3 sequences; about 43% were seen once. This CDR3 spans 15 amino acids. The V end was cut by 0 bases, the J end by 0 bases, with 10 bases between. Germline V gives CDR1 DFQATT, CDR2 SNEGSKA (reference sequence). The chain recombines TRBV20-1 with TRBJ2-3; D uncertain. This clonotype originated in an elderly man in good health. Sequencing input: blood. The CDR3 sequence is CSARDELLSTDTQYF. Here the CDR3 DNA reads TGCAGTGCTAGAGACGAACTACTCAGCACAGATACGCAGTATTTT.